This T cell receptor (beta chain) is drawn from a study of cytomegalovirus exposure and HLA in healthy donors. This clone was picked up a small number of times. Its target is not known. This PCR relied on a set of 60 Vbeta primers and 13 Jbeta primers. The method was immunoSEQ multiplex PCR; TCRdb's version includes in-frame clones alone and lacks a portion of them. Here the sample spans 120,000 or so clones, 10% being singletons. The CDR3 runs to 14 residues. The J segment lost 0 bases and the V segment lost 8 bases, leaving 4 bases of the junction unmatched. Germline V gives CDR1 MNHNS, CDR2 SASEGT. Study outcomes and limitations: Certain sequence variants were highly shared and formed a cluster, and this cluster was likely a sequencing artifact. For presence/absence analyses, sequencing depth was assumed to be roughly uniform across donors. Earlier analysis yielded a pattern in which most TCR beta V segments were productive about 87% or about 30% of the time.

The V and J genes are TRBV6-1 and TRBJ1-5; TRBD1 agrees at 7 bases. Sequenced sample: PBMCs. This TCR came from a woman between 18 and 29 years old in good health and CMV-seropositive. Here the CDR3 DNA reads TGTGCCAGCGGGACAGATAATAGCAATCAGCCCCAGCATTTT. Its protein is CASGTDNSNQPQHF.